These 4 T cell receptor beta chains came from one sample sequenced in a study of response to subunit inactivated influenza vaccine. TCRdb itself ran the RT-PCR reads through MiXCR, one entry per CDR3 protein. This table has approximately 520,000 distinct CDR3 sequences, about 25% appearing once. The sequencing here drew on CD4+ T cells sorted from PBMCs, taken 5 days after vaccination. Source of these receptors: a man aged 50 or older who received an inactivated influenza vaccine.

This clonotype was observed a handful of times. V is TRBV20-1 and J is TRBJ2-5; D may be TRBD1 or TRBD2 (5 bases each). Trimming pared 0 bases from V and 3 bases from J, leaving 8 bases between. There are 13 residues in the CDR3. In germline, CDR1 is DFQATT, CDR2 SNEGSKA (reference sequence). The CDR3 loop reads CSAREGTEETQYF. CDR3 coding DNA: TGCAGTGCTAGAGAGGGGACGGAAGAGACCCAGTACTTC.

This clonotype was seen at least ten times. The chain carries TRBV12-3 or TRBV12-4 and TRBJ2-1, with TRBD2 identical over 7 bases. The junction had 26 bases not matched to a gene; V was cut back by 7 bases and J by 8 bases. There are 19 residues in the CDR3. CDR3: CASTRLSPEGPGRRYEQFF. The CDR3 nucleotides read TGTGCCAGCACCCGGTTATCTCCGGAGGGCCCCGGGAGGAGGTATGAGCAGTTCTTC.

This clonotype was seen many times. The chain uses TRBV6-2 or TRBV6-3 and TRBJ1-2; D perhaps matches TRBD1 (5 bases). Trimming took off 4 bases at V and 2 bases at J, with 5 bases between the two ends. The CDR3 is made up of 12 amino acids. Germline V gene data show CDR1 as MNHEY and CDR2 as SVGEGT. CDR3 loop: CASSWGNYGYTF. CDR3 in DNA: TGTGCCAGCAGTTGGGGGAACTATGGCTACACCTTC.

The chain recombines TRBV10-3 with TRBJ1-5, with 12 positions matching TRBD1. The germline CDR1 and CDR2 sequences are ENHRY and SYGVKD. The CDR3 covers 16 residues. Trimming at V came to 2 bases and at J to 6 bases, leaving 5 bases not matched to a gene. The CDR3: CAISEGGTGGRQPQHF. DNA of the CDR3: TGTGCCATCAGTGAGGGTGGGACAGGGGGCCGTCAGCCCCAGCATTTT.